This T cell receptor (beta chain) was recorded in a study of T cell repertoires and HLA-DP antigens. The wider study: One stimulator alloantigen differed from self by one groove amino acid; the other by ten.

Measured with immunoSEQ multiplex PCR; TCRdb has only the in-frame clones, and not every one. The sample lists approximately 86,000 clones, more than 75% seen once, with less than 2% in the top ten. Turning to this clone: The antigen is undetermined.

V was pared by 7 bases and J by 0 bases, with 19 bases between. The CDR3 has 17 residues. Germline V CDR1 and CDR2: MDHEN, SYDVKM. The study's findings and limits: No separate analysis of naive versus memory CD4+ cells was done. Against one allele, clones undetected before culture averaged roughly 35%; against the other, around 50%.

The V and J genes are TRBV28 and TRBJ1-3, with a weak D call TRBD1 (6 bases). The sample comprised CD4+ T cells from PBMCs. This TCR was sampled from a man aged 50-60 years in good health and CMV-seronegative. Written as DNA, the CDR3 is TGTGCCAGCACCACCGGGGGGCCTGCTAGCTCTGGAAACACCATATATTTT. Protein: CASTTGGPASSGNTIYF.